This T cell receptor beta chain is from a study of blood T cell repertoires in COVID-19. Some clones are missing from TCRdb's copy, which holds only in-frame ones; the method was immunoSEQ multiplex PCR. The table has roughly 190,000 clones, about four fifths seen once; the top ten hold under 3.5%. CDR3 length equals 13 residues. Per germline, CDR1 SGHRS and CDR2 YFSETQ. Trimming took off 0 bases at V and 7 bases at J, with 8 bases between the two ends. What was sequenced was peripheral blood. The chain joins TRBV5-1 to TRBJ1-3; D gene ambiguous. The TCR comes from a man aged 50-59 years with active or convalescent COVID-19. DNA for the CDR3: TGCGCCAGCAGCTTGGGTATAGATAACACCATATATTTT. Translation gives CASSLGIDNTIYF.